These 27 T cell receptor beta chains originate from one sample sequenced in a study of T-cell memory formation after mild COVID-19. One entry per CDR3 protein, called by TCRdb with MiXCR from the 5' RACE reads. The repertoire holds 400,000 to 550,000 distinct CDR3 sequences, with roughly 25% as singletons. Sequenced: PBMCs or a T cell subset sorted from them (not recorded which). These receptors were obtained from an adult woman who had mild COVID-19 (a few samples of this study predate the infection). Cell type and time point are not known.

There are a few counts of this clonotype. The CDR3 is CASSLGPAPSYGYTF. CDR3 nucleotides: TGTGCCAGCAGCTTAGGGCCAGCGCCTAGCTATGGCTACACCTTC. The chain employs TRBV11-2 and TRBJ1-2; no clear D gene. The length of the CDR3 is 15 residues. CDR1 and CDR2 (germline): SGHAT, FQNNGV. V shed 1 base and J shed 4 bases, with 13 bases lying between them.

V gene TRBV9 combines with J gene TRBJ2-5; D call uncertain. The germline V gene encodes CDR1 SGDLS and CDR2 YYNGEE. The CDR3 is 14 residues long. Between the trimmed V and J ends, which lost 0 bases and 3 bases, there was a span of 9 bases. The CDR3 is CASSVGPVKETQYF. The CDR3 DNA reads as TGTGCCAGCAGCGTAGGGCCAGTAAAAGAGACCCAGTACTTC.

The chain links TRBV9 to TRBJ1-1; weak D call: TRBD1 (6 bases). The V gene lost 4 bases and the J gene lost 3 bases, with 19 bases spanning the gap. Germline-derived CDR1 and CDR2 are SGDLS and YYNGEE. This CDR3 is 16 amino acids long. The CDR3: CASSPRGGISDTEAFF. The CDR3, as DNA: TGTGCCAGCAGCCCGAGGGGGGGGATTTCAGACACTGAAGCTTTCTTT.

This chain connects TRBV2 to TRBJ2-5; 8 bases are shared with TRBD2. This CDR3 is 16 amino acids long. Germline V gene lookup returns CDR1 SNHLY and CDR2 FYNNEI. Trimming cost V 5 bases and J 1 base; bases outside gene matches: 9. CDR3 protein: CASSRLLLAAQETQYF. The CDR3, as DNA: TGTGCCAGCAGTCGACTCCTACTAGCGGCCCAAGAGACCCAGTACTTC. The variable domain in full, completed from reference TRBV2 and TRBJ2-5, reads EPEVTQTPSHQVTQMGQEVILRCVPISNHLYFYWYRQILGQKVEFLVSFYNNEISEKSEIFDDQFSVERPDGSNFTLKIRSTKLEDSAMYFCASSRLLLAAQETQYFGPGTRLLVL.

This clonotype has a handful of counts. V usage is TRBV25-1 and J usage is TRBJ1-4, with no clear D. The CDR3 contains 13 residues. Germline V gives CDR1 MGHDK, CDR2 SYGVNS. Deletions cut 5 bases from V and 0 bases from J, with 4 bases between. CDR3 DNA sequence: TGTGCCAGCAGTAGTGCAACTAATGAAAAACTGTTTTTT. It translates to CASSSATNEKLFF.

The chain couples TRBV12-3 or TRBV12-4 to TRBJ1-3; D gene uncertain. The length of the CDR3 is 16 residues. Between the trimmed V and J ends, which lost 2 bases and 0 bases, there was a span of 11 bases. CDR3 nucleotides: TGTGCCAGCAGTTTATGGTCGGAGAGCTCTGGAAACACCATATATTTT. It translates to CASSLWSESSGNTIYF.

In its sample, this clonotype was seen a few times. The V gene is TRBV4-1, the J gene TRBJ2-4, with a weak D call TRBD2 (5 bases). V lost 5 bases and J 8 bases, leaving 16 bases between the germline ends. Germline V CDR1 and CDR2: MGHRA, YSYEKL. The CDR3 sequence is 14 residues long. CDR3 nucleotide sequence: TGCGCCAGCAGCTCCGGGCCAAAAGCGGACATTCAGTACTTC. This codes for CASSSGPKADIQYF.

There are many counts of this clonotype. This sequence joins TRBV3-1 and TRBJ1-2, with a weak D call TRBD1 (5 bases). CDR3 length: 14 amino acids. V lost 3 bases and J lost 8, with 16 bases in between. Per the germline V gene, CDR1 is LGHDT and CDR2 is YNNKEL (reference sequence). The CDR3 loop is CASSHRESKRGYTF. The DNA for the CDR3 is TGTGCCAGCAGCCACAGGGAATCGAAAAGAGGCTACACCTTC. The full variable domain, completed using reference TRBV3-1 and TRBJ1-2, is DTAVSQTPKYLVTQMGNDKSIKCEQNLGHDTMYWYKQDSKKFLKIMFSYNNKELIINETVPNRFSPKSPDKAHLNLHINSLELGDSAVYFCASSHRESKRGYTFGSGTRLTVV.

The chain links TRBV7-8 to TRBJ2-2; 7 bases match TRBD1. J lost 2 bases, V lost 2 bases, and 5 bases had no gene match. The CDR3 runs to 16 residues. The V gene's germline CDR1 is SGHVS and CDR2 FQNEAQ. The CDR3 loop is CASSLTGTENTGELFF. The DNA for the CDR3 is TGTGCCAGCAGCTTAACCGGGACAGAAAACACCGGGGAGCTGTTTTTT.

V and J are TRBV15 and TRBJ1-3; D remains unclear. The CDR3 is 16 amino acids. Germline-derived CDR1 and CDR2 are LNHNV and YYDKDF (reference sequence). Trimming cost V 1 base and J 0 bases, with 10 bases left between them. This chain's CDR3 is CATSRVRVSSGNTIYF. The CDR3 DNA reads TGTGCCACCAGCAGAGTACGAGTCAGCTCTGGAAACACCATATATTTT.

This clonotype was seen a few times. The CDR3: CASQDEFTDTQYF. Here the CDR3 DNA reads TGTGCCAGCCAGGACGAGTTCACAGATACGCAGTATTTT. This sequence joins TRBV12-3 or TRBV12-4 and TRBJ2-3; D unresolved. The CDR3 is 13 residues long. Trimming shortened V by 8 bases and J by 2 bases, and 11 bases separated the two germline ends.

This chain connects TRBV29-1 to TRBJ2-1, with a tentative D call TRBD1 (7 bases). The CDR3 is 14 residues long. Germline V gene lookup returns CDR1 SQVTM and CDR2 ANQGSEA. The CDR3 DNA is TGCAGTATGCGTAGGGGGGACAGCTACAATGAGCAGTTCTTC. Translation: CSMRRGDSYNEQFF.

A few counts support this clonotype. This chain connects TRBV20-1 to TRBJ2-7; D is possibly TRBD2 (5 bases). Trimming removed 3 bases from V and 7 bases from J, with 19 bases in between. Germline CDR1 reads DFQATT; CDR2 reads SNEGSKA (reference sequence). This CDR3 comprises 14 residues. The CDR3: CSARVGGLLGEQYF. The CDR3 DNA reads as TGCAGTGCTAGGGTCGGAGGATTACTGGGGGAGCAGTACTTC.

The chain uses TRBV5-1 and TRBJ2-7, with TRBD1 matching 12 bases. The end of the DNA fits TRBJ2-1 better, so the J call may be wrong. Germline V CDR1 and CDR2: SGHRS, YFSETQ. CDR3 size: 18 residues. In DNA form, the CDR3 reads TGCGCCAGCAGCTTGGCGCGATTCCGGGACAGGGGGCTGAATGAGCAGTTCTTC. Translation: CASSLARFRDRGLNEQFF.

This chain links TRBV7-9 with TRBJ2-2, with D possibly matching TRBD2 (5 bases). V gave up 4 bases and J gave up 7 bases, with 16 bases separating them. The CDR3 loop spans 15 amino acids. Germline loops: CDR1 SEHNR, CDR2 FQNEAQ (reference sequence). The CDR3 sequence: CASSSWTARGGELFF. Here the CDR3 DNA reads TGTGCCAGCAGCTCGTGGACGGCCCGGGGCGGGGAGCTGTTTTTT.

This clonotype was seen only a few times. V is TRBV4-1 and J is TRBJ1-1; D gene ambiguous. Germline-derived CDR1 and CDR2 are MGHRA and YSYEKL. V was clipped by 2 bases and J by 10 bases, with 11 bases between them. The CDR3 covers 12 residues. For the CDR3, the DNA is TGCGCCAGCAGCCAATCAGGCCTGGGAGCTTTCTTT. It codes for CASSQSGLGAFF.

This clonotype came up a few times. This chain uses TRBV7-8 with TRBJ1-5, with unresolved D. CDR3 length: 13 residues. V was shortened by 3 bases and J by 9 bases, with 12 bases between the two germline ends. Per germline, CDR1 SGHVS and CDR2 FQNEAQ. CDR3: CASSFDSRGPQHF. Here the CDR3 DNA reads TGTGCCAGCAGCTTTGACTCACGGGGGCCCCAGCATTTT.

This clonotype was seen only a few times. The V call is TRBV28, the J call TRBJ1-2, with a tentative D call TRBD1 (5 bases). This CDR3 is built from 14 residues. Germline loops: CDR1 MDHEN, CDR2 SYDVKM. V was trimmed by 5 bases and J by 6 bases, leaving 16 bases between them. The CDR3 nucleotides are TGTGCCAGCAGTCTCCCCCAGGGCCCCCATGGCTACACCTTC. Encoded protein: CASSLPQGPHGYTF.

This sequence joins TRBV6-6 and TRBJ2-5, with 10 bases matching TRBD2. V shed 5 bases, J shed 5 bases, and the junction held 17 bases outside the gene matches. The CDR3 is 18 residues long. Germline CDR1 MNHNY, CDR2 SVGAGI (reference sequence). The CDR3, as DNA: TGTGCCAGCAGTCACATCCCCCTGATAGCGGGGGGCGGGGAGACCCAGTACTTC. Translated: CASSHIPLIAGGGETQYF.

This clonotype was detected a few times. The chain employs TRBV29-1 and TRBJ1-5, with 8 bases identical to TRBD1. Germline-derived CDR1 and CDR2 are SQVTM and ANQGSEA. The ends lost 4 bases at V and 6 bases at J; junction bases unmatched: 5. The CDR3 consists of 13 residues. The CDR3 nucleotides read TGCAGCGTTGTGACAGGGGACGGTCAGCCCCAGCATTTT. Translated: CSVVTGDGQPQHF.

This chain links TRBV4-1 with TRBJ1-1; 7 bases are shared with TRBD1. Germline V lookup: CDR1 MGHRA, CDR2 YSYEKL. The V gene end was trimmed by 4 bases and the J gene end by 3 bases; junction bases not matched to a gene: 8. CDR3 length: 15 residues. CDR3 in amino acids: CASSRTDREDTEAFF. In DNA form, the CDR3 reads TGCGCCAGCAGCCGAACCGACAGGGAGGACACTGAAGCTTTCTTT.

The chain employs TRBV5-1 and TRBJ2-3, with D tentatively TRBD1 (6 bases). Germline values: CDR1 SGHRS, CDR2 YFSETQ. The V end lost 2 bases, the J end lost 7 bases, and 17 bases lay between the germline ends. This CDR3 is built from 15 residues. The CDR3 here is CASSFRQAATNTQYF. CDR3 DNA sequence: TGCGCCAGCAGCTTTCGACAGGCGGCTACAAATACGCAGTATTTT. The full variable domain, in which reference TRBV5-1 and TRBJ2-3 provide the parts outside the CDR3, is KAGVTQTPRYLIKTRGQQVTLSCSPISGHRSVSWYQQTPGQGLQFLFEYFSETQRNKGNFPGRFSGRQFSNSRSEMNVSTLELGDSALYLCASSFRQAATNTQYFGPGTRLTVL.

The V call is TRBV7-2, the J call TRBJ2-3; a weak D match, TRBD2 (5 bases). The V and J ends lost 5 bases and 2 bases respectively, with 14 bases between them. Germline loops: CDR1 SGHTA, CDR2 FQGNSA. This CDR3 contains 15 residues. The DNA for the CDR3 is TGTGCCAGCAGCCCGTCCCCGGGAATCACAGATACGCAGTATTTT. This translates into CASSPSPGITDTQYF.

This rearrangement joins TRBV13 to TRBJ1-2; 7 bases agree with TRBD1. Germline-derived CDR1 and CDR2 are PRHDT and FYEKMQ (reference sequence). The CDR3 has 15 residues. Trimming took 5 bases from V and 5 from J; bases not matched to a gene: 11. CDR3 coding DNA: TGTGCCAGCAGCCCTGGCAGGGGGAGGTGGTATGGCTACACCTTC. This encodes CASSPGRGRWYGYTF.

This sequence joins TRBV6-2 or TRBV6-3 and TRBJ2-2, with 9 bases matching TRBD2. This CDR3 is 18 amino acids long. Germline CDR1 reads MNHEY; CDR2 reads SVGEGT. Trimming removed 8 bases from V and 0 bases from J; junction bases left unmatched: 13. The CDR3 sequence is CASGTPHSSGTNTGELFF. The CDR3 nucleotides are TGTGCCAGCGGAACGCCCCACTCTAGCGGGACGAACACCGGGGAGCTGTTTTTT.

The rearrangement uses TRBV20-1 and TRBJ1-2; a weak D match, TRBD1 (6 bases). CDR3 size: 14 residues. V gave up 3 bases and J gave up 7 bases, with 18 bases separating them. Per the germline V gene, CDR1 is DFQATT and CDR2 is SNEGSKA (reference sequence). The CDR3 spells CSARTGPHGGGYTF. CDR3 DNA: TGCAGTGCTAGGACAGGCCCTCACGGGGGTGGCTACACCTTC.

The CDR3 loop reads CSARDKRRGNEQFF. The CDR3 DNA sequence: TGCAGTGCTAGAGATAAGCGCCGCGGCAATGAGCAGTTCTTC. The V and J genes are TRBV20-1 and TRBJ2-1, with no clear D. CDR3 length: 14 amino acids. Trimming stripped 0 bases from V and 6 bases from J, with 12 bases between. Germline V CDR1 and CDR2: DFQATT, SNEGSKA (reference sequence).